These 23 T cell receptor beta chains came from one sample sequenced in a study of cytomegalovirus exposure and HLA in healthy donors. PCR primers comprised 60 Vbeta and 13 Jbeta primers. Here immunoSEQ multiplex PCR was the method, and the copy in TCRdb shows in-frame clones only, minus some. Counted here are about 160,000 clones, about 72% occurring once; the ten biggest clones make up around 1.4%. The source material was PBMCs. These receptors were obtained from a man between 60 and 75 years old in good health and CMV-seronegative.

The chain joins TRBV10-3 to TRBJ2-2; 10 nucleotides agree with TRBD2. Per the germline V gene, CDR1 is ENHRY and CDR2 is SYGVKD. The CDR3 is 14 residues long. After removal of 8 bases from V and 6 bases from J, the junction contained 6 bases not matched to a gene. The CDR3 is CAIGSGGAPGELFF. Here the CDR3 DNA reads TGTGCCATCGGGAGCGGGGGGGCTCCCGGGGAGCTGTTTTTT.

The chain links TRBV18 to TRBJ2-6; the D is unclear. V dropped 8 bases and J dropped 0 bases, with 11 bases sitting between them. This CDR3 contains 15 residues. Germline CDR1 and CDR2: KGHSH and LQKENI. DNA of the CDR3: TGTGCCAGCGGCTCCATCCTCTCTGGGGCCAACGTCCTGACTTTC. Its translation is CASGSILSGANVLTF.

The rearrangement uses TRBV19 and TRBJ1-6; no clear D gene. The CDR3 extends over 15 amino acids. Trimming removed 2 bases from V and 10 bases from J, with 15 bases in between. The germline V gene encodes CDR1 LNHDA and CDR2 SQIVND (reference sequence). The CDR3 protein is CASSIISVDSSPLHF. CDR3 coding DNA: TGTGCCAGTAGTATAATTTCGGTGGACTCGTCACCCCTCCACTTT.

V and J are TRBV7-9 and TRBJ2-5, with no clear D. The DNA end is more similar to TRBJ2-7, so the J call may be wrong. Germline V CDR1 and CDR2: SEHNR, FQNEAQ (reference sequence). The CDR3 spans 13 residues. CDR3 DNA sequence: TGTGCCAGCAGCCCCTCGACAACTTACGAGCAGTACTTC. This encodes CASSPSTTYEQYF.

The J gene is TRBJ2-1, the V gene TRBV28, with D possibly TRBD1 on 6 matching bases. Trimming left V 8 bases short and J 0 bases short, with 17 bases between. The CDR3 totals 16 residues. In germline, CDR1 is MDHEN, CDR2 SYDVKM. The CDR3 loop reads CASVGPTGSSYNEQFF. The DNA for the CDR3 is TGTGCCAGCGTAGGGCCTACAGGGAGCTCCTACAATGAGCAGTTCTTC. The whole variable domain, remainder taken from reference TRBV28 and TRBJ2-1, is DVKVTQSSRYLVKRTGEKVFLECVQDMDHENMFWYRQDPGLGLRLIYFSYDVKMKEKGDIPEGYSVSREKKERFSLILESASTNQTSMYLCASVGPTGSSYNEQFFGPGTRLTVL.

This CDR3 is CASSFQGAANEQFF. The CDR3 coding sequence is TGTGCCAGCAGTTTCCAGGGGGCCGCCAATGAGCAGTTCTTC. This chain links TRBV27 with TRBJ2-1; 8 bases are shared with TRBD1. The ends lost 3 bases at V and 6 bases at J; junction bases unmatched: 4. Germline CDR1 MNHEY, CDR2 SMNVEV (reference sequence). The CDR3 runs to 14 residues.

This clone was found a few times. The V call is TRBV5-1, the J call TRBJ1-5, with D perhaps TRBD1 (6 bases). The V end was cut by 4 bases, the J end by 3 bases, with 11 bases between. CDR1 and CDR2 (germline): SGHRS, YFSETQ. This CDR3 is 14 amino acids long. CDR3 sequence: CASSPTGNNQPQHF. CDR3 nucleotides: TGCGCCAGCAGCCCGACAGGAAACAATCAGCCCCAGCATTTT.

This clone was observed a handful of times. One end of the junction is discordant with germline, which a read error may explain. The chain recombines TRBV28 with TRBJ1-1, with 7 bases matching TRBD1. The CDR3 is 12 residues long. CDR1 and CDR2 from the germline V gene are MDHEN and SYDVKM. CDR3 residues: CASTFSSGTEIF. The CDR3 DNA sequence: TGTGCCAGCACCTTCTCGAGTGGGACAGAGATCTTT. Filled out from reference TRBV28 and TRBJ1-1, the complete variable domain reads DVKVTQSSRYLVKRTGEKVFLECVQDMDHENMFWYRQDPGLGLRLIYFSYDVKMKEKGDIPEGYSVSREKKERFSLILESASTNQTSMYLCASTFSSGTEIFGQGTRLTVV.

The V call is TRBV28, the J call TRBJ2-5; 7 bases fit TRBD2. Germline-derived CDR1 and CDR2 are MDHEN and SYDVKM. The junction had 5 bases not matched to a gene; V was cut back by 4 bases and J by 0 bases. The CDR3 totals 15 residues. The CDR3 loop reads CASSSPSGNQETQYF. CDR3 bases: TGTGCCAGCAGTTCCCCTAGCGGAAACCAAGAGACCCAGTACTTC.

The chain is built from TRBV5-5 and TRBJ2-2; TRBD1 matches 9 bases. The CDR3 runs to 17 residues. Germline V gives CDR1 SGHKS, CDR2 YYEKEE (reference sequence). V was pared by 4 bases and J by 0 bases, with 7 bases of the junction left unmatched. The CDR3 coding sequence is TGTGCCAGCAGCGTCCCTGGACAGGGGTCGAACACCGGGGAGCTGTTTTTT. Encoded protein: CASSVPGQGSNTGELFF.

This chain links TRBV6-6 with TRBJ1-4, with TRBD1 matching over 7 bases. In germline, CDR1 is MNHNY, CDR2 SVGAGI (reference sequence). The CDR3 has 15 residues. V lost 5 bases to trimming and J lost 5 bases; unmatched junction nucleotides: 8. CDR3 loop: CASSDPPGGNEKLFF. CDR3 nucleotides: TGTGCCAGCAGTGACCCGCCAGGGGGGAATGAAAAACTGTTTTTT.

This chain links TRBV2 with TRBJ1-5, with 11 positions matching TRBD1. Trimming took 8 bases from V and 12 from J; bases not matched to a gene: 12. Germline CDR1 and CDR2: SNHLY and FYNNEI. This CDR3 is 14 amino acids long. CDR3 bases: TGTGCCAGCGAGAGCGGGACAGGGGGTTCTGGCCAGCATTTT. Translated, it gives CASESGTGGSGQHF. The complete variable domain, with remaining parts taken from reference TRBV2 and TRBJ1-5, reads EPEVTQTPSHQVTQMGQEVILRCVPISNHLYFYWYRQILGQKVEFLVSFYNNEISEKSEIFDDQFSVERPDGSNFTLKIRSTKLEDSAMYFCASESGTGGSGQHFGDGTRLSIL.

This chain connects TRBV28 to TRBJ2-1, with 11 bases identical to TRBD2. The CDR3 length is 15 residues. V lost 5 bases to trimming and J lost 3 bases; unmatched junction nucleotides: 3. The germline V gene has CDR1 MDHEN and CDR2 SYDVKM. CDR3 in amino acids: CASSPTSGGYNEQFF. The CDR3 bases are TGTGCCAGCAGTCCAACTAGCGGGGGCTACAATGAGCAGTTCTTC.

The J gene is TRBJ2-5, the V gene TRBV28; 10 nucleotides agree with TRBD1. CDR1 and CDR2 (germline): MDHEN, SYDVKM. The CDR3 loop spans 15 amino acids. Trimming took 6 bases from V and 5 from J; bases not matched to a gene: 9. This CDR3 is CASSGAGTGAETQYF. Written as DNA, the CDR3 is TGTGCCAGCAGCGGGGCCGGGACAGGGGCGGAGACCCAGTACTTC. The variable domain in full, completed from reference TRBV28 and TRBJ2-5, reads DVKVTQSSRYLVKRTGEKVFLECVQDMDHENMFWYRQDPGLGLRLIYFSYDVKMKEKGDIPEGYSVSREKKERFSLILESASTNQTSMYLCASSGAGTGAETQYFGPGTRLLVL.

J is TRBJ2-2 and V is TRBV6-1; D not certain. The CDR3 loop spans 13 amino acids. Germline CDR1 and CDR2: MNHNS and SASEGT. V was clipped by 1 base and J by 5 bases, with 5 bases between them. The CDR3, as DNA: TGTGCCAGCAGTGAAGACGAGACCGGGGAGCTGTTTTTT. This codes for CASSEDETGELFF.

The chain uses TRBV30 and TRBJ2-7; TRBD1 matches at 10 bases. This CDR3 has 19 residues. Germline CDR1 reads GTSNPN; CDR2 reads SVGIG (reference sequence). V was pared by 7 bases and J by 0 bases, with 21 bases of the junction left unmatched. CDR3 in amino acids: CASWGAGTGAFPSSYEQYF. The CDR3 DNA sequence: TGTGCCTCTTGGGGGGCCGGGACAGGGGCGTTCCCAAGCTCCTACGAGCAGTACTTC.

J is TRBJ1-2 and V is TRBV7-2, with D unresolved. CDR3 length equals 13 residues. With 4 bases removed from V and 7 bases from J, the gap between germline ends came to 13 bases. Germline-derived CDR1 and CDR2 are SGHTA and FQGNSA. CDR3 DNA sequence: TGTGCCAGCAGCTCCAACTTCATGGTTGGCTACACCTTC. Protein product: CASSSNFMVGYTF. Filled out from reference TRBV7-2 and TRBJ1-2, the complete variable domain reads GAGVSQSPSNKVTEKGKDVELRCDPISGHTALYWYRQSLGQGLEFLIYFQGNSAPDKSGLPSDRFSAERTGGSVSTLTIQRTQQEDSAVYLCASSSNFMVGYTFGSGTRLTVV.

This clone has more than one count but fewer than ten. The chain recombines TRBV4-3 with TRBJ1-1; D possibly corresponds to TRBD1 (5 bases). The CDR3 totals 15 residues. Germline V gene lookup returns CDR1 LGHNA and CDR2 YSLEER. Trimming shortened V by 1 base and J by 2 bases, and 11 bases separated the two germline ends. Here the CDR3 reads CASSQADTRNTEAFF. The CDR3 DNA reads as TGCGCCAGCAGCCAAGCGGACACCCGTAACACTGAAGCTTTCTTT.

This CDR3 reads CASSYVSGQPQHF. In DNA, the CDR3 is TGTGCCAGCAGTTACGTCTCGGGTCAGCCCCAGCATTTT. This chain links TRBV6-6 with TRBJ1-5; no firm D call. This CDR3 is 13 amino acids long. CDR1 is MNHNY, CDR2 SVGAGI, per germline (reference sequence). V gave up 2 bases and J gave up 6 bases, with 8 bases separating them.

This chain links TRBV6-1 with TRBJ2-7; 7 bases match TRBD1. V dropped 3 bases and J dropped 7; count of bases not matched to a gene: 12. Germline CDR1 is MNHNS and CDR2 is SASEGT. The CDR3 is 15 amino acids. The CDR3 DNA reads as TGTGCCAGCAGTGACAGGGGGTCCCGGGTGGGTGAGCAGTACTTC. Encoded protein: CASSDRGSRVGEQYF.

The chain is built from TRBV9 and TRBJ2-3; 11 positions agree with TRBD2. Per the germline V gene, CDR1 is SGDLS and CDR2 is YYNGEE. Losses at the gene ends were 4 bases for V and 2 bases for J; bases not matched to a gene: 6. CDR3 length: 16 amino acids. This CDR3 reads CASSPSGGISTDTQYF. The CDR3 coding sequence is TGTGCCAGCAGCCCTAGCGGGGGGATTTCCACAGATACGCAGTATTTT.

This chain's CDR3 is CASSGASVSRLDQYF. The CDR3 DNA reads as TGTGCCAGTAGCGGGGCTAGCGTTTCCCGTTTGGACCAGTATTTT. J is TRBJ2-3 and V is TRBV19; D might be TRBD2 (6 bases). The CDR3 has 15 amino acids. The V and J ends lost 6 bases and 12 bases respectively, with 25 bases between them. CDR1 is LNHDA and CDR2 is SQIVND in the germline V gene (reference sequence).

This clone was observed a few times. In the same sample, other DNA sequences code for this CDR3. V usage is TRBV18 and J usage is TRBJ1-2; tentative D call: TRBD1 (6 bases). The CDR3 spans 15 residues. The V gene's germline CDR1 is KGHSH and CDR2 LQKENI. V dropped 3 bases and J dropped 5 bases, with 16 bases sitting between them. The CDR3 loop reads CASSPATGWIYGYTF. The CDR3 DNA reads TGTGCCAGCTCACCCGCCACAGGGTGGATATATGGCTACACCTTC.